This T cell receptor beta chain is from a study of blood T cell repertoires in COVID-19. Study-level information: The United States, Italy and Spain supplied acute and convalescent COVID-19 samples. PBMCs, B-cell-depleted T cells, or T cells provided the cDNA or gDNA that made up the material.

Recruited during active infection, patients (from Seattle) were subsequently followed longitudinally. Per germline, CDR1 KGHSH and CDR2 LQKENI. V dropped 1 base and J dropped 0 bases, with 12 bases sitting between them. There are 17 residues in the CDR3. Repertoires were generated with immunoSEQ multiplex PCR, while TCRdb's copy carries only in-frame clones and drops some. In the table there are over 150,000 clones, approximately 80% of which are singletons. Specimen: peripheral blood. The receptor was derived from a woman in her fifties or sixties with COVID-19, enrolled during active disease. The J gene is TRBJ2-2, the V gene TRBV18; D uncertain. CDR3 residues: CASSPLVGRANTGELFF. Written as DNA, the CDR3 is TGTGCCAGCTCACCACTCGTCGGTAGAGCGAACACCGGGGAGCTGTTTTTT.